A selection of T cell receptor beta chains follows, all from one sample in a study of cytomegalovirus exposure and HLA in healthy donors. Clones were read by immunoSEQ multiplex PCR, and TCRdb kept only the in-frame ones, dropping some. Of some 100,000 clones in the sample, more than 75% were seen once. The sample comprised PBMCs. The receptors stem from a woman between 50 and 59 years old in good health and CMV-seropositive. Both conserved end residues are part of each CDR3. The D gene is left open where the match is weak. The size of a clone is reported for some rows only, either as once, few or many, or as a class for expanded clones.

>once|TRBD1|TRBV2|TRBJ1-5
TGTGCCAGCAGTGTTAGGACAGGGCCAAATCAGCCCCAGCATTTT
CASSVRTGPNQPQHF
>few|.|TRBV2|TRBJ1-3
TGTGCCAGCAGTGCGGGACACCGCTCTGGAAACACCATATATTTT
CASSAGHRSGNTIYF
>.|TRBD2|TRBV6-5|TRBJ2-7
TGTGCCAGCAACAACGGGGGGGAGAAGTACTTC
CASNNGGEKYF
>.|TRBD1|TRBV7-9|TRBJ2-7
TGTGCCAGCAGACCAGAACCGTCGGACAGGGAAAAGGACGAGCAGTACTTC
CASRPEPSDREKDEQYF
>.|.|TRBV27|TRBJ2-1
TGTGCCAGCAGCCGACGATCAGGGTATCAATACAATGAGCAGTTCTTC
CASSRRSGYQYNEQFF
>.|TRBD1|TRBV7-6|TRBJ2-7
TGTGCCAGCAGCTCGACAGGGGCCGTCTCCGAGCAGTACTTC
CASSSTGAVSEQYF
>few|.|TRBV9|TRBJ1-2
TGTGCCAGCAGCGCGAACTATGGCTACACCTTC
CASSANYGYTF
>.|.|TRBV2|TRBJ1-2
TGTGCCAGCAGTGATGACAAGCCCTATGGCTACACCTTC
CASSDDKPYGYTF
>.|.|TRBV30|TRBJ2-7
TGTGCCTGGAGTGTCCAGGTCGAGCAGTACTTC
CAWSVQVEQYF
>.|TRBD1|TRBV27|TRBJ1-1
TGTGCCAGCAGTCTCCGCGGGACAGGAAACACTGAAGCTTTCTTT
CASSLRGTGNTEAFF
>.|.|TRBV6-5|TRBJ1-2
TGTGCCAGCAGTTACGGCGGGGGCTCCTATGGCTACACCTTC
CASSYGGGSYGYTF
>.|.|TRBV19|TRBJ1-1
TGTGCCAGTAGTTTGGAGTCTGAAGCTTTCTTT
CASSLESEAFF
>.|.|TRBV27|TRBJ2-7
TGTGCCAGCAGTTTATCGGTCGGTTCCTACGAGCAGTACTTC
CASSLSVGSYEQYF
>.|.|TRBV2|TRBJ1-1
TGTGCCAGCAGCGATCGTGACATAGACACTGAAGCTTTCTTT
CASSDRDIDTEAFF
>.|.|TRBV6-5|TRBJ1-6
TGTGCCAGCAGTTACGAACAGGTCCATTCACCCCTCCACTTT
CASSYEQVHSPLHF
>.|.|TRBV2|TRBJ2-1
TGTGCCAGCAGTGGGGCTGAGCAGTTCTTC
CASSGAEQFF
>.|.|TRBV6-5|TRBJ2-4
TGTGCCAGCAGTCCTACGCTAGCCAAAAACATTCAGTACTTC
CASSPTLAKNIQYF
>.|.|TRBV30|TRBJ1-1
TGTGCCTGGAAACTCGGTGCGGGGAACACTGAAGCTTTCTTT
CAWKLGAGNTEAFF
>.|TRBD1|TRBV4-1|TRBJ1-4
TGCGCCAGCAGCCAAGAACCGGGACAGGATAATGAAAAACTGTTTTTT
CASSQEPGQDNEKLFF
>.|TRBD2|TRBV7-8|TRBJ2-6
TGTGCCAGCAGCTTCCCCCGGGGGGGTTCTGGGGCCAACGTCCTGACTTTC
CASSFPRGGSGANVLTF
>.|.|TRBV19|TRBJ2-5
TGTGCCAGTAGTACATATGCCCCTGGGGCGGCTGAGACCCAGTACTTC
CASSTYAPGAAETQYF
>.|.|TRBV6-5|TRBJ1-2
TGTGCCAGCAGCCCCCCAGGGTCCTATGGCTACACCTTC
CASSPPGSYGYTF
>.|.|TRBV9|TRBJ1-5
TGTGCCAGCAGCGTAGGGGGGGGCAATCAGCCCCAGCATTTT
CASSVGGGNQPQHF
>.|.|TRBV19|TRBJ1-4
TGTGCCAGTAACCGTCGGGGGGGAGGGGAAAAACTGTTTTTT
CASNRRGGGEKLFF
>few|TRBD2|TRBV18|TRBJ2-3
TGTGCCAGCTCACCCCCTGGGGGGGAGGACGCAGATACGCAGTATTTT
CASSPPGGEDADTQYF
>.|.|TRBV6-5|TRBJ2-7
TGTGCCAGCAGTTACGAGGGAGAGAGCTCCTACGAGCAGTACTTC
CASSYEGESSYEQYF
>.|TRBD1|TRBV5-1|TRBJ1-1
TGCGCCAGCAGCGAAAAACAGGGGGCGGACACTGAAGCTTTCTTT
CASSEKQGADTEAFF
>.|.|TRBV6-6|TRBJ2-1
TGTGCCAGCTCGCCCCAGGTCGTACCCGAGCAGTTCTTC
CASSPQVVPEQFF
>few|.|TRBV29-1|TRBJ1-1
TGCAGCGCTGGGGGGGGTCAAACTGAAGCTTTCTTT
CSAGGGQTEAFF
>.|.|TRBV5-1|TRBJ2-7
TGCGCCAGCAGCTTGGTAGGGTCGGGGAACGAGCAGTACTTC
CASSLVGSGNEQYF
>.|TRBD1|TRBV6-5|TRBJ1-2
TGTGCCAGCAGTTACGTGGCAGGGGGTTCTAGAGGCTACACCTTC
CASSYVAGGSRGYTF
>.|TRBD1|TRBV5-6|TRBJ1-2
TGTGCCAGCAGCTTCTCCAGGGACAGCTATGGCTACACCTTC
CASSFSRDSYGYTF
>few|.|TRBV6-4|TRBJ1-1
TGTGCCAGCAGACGGACAGCTGCGAACACTGAAGCTTTCTTT
CASRRTAANTEAFF
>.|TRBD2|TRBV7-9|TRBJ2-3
TGTGCCAGCAGCGCCCCCCGGACGGGGGGGAGCACAGATACGCAGTATTTT
CASSAPRTGGSTDTQYF
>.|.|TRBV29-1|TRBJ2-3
TGCAGCGTGAGGACAGCCACAGATACGCAGTATTTT
CSVRTATDTQYF